The 5 T cell receptor beta chains below all came from one sample that was sequenced in a study of T cell repertoires in cytomegalovirus infection. MiXCR, run by TCRdb on the reads, gives a single entry per CDR3 protein. The sample lists about 490,000 distinct CDR3 sequences; roughly 10% were seen once. The sequenced sample consisted of PBMCs. The source is a human donor in good health (CMV status not recorded). Some clones in this sample may be carry-over from other donors' samples.

This clonotype was seen a single time. One junction end does not reproduce the germline sequence, and a read error may be involved. The chain employs TRBV12-3 or TRBV12-4 and TRBJ2-1; D not certain. The CDR3 runs 13 residues. CDR3 sequence reads: CVSSFDGYREQFF. The CDR3 coding sequence is TGTGTCAGCAGTTTCGACGGGTACCGTGAGCAGTTCTTC.

This rearrangement joins TRBV2 to TRBJ1-6; no clear D gene. This CDR3 region has 13 residues. The germline CDR1 and CDR2 sequences are SNHLY and FYNNEI. V dropped 4 bases and J dropped 7 bases, with 8 bases sitting between them. CDR3 coding DNA: TGTGCCAGCAGTGTACAGTCCAATTCACCCCTCCACTTT. It translates to CASSVQSNSPLHF.

The sample holds many counts of this clonotype. CDR3 loop: CASTPRGLWYQETQYF. The CDR3 DNA sequence: TGTGCCAGTACTCCCCGGGGGTTGTGGTACCAAGAGACCCAGTACTTC. The chain joins TRBV19 to TRBJ2-5, with D tentatively TRBD2 (6 bases). This CDR3 spans 16 amino acids. Germline lookup yields CDR1 LNHDA and CDR2 SQIVND (reference sequence). V was shortened by 7 bases and J by 0 bases, with 18 bases between the two germline ends.

This clonotype appeared a few times. The CDR3 sequence is CASSTGLWGYTF. CDR3 in DNA: TGTGCCAGTAGTACCGGACTTTGGGGCTACACCTTC. V is TRBV19 and J is TRBJ1-2; no reliable D call. This CDR3 region has 12 residues. Germline CDR1 is LNHDA and CDR2 is SQIVND (reference sequence). Deletions cut 4 bases from V and 8 bases from J, with 11 bases between.

This clonotype was counted many times. For the CDR3, the DNA is TGTGCCAGCAGCCGTTCCAAGACGGGGGTCAGGTGGGAAGAGGGAGAGACCCAGTACTTC. Its protein is CASSRSKTGVRWEEGETQYF. This sequence joins TRBV7-3 and TRBJ2-5; D is perhaps TRBD2 (6 bases). Germline CDR1 and CDR2: SGHTA and FQGTGA. This CDR3 comprises 20 residues. V lost 5 bases, J lost 4 bases, and 32 bases lay in between.